These T cell receptor beta chains were read from a single sample in a study of blood T cell repertoires in COVID-19. Sequencing used immunoSEQ multiplex PCR; TCRdb keeps in-frame clones, though not all of them. The data contain over 100,000 clones, 84% of them seen just once; the ten biggest clones take up 9.9%. Sequencing input: peripheral blood. The receptors derive from a man aged 35 to 55 with active or convalescent COVID-19. Both conserved end residues are part of each CDR3. D genes are given only for firm matches. Not every row has a clone size; where given, it reads once, few, many or a size class.

J	D	V	size	DNA	CDR3
TRBJ2-7	.	TRBV6-5	.	TGTGCCAGCAGTAGAGGGAACGAGCAGTACTTC	CASSRGNEQYF
TRBJ1-2	TRBD1	TRBV6-5	.	TGTGCGTACACCGGGACAGGGGGCTTTGGCTACACCTTC	CAYTGTGGFGYTF
TRBJ1-1	.	TRBV19	.	TGTGCCAGTTTTCGGGGGGGCTACACTGAAGCTTTCTTT	CASFRGGYTEAFF
TRBJ2-6	.	TRBV5-1	.	TGCGCCAGCAGCTTGTTTAGCTCTGGGGCCAACGTCCTGACTTTC	CASSLFSSGANVLTF
TRBJ1-5	.	TRBV18	.	TGTGCCAGCTCTCCCGACAGCGTCAATCAGCCCCAGCATTTT	CASSPDSVNQPQHF
TRBJ2-2	TRBD1	TRBV25-1	.	TGTGCCAGCGCACAATCCACAGGGGCCGGGGAGCTGTTTTTT	CASAQSTGAGELFF
TRBJ1-2	TRBD1	TRBV11-2	.	TGTGCCAGCAGCTTAACGCAAAGGACAGGGGGTCCGTGGGGCTACACCTTC	CASSLTQRTGGPWGYTF
TRBJ1-2	.	TRBV12-3/TRBV12-4	many	TGTGCCAGCAGTTTAGCAACGACACGGGGCTACACCTTC	CASSLATTRGYTF
TRBJ1-4	TRBD1	TRBV10-3	.	TGTGCCATCAGTCGACAGGGAGATGAAAAACTGTTTTTT	CAISRQGDEKLFF
TRBJ2-2	.	TRBV7-2	.	TGTGCCAGCAGCCAGCAGCCTCTTGGGAGCGGGAACACCGGGGAGCTGTTTTTT	CASSQQPLGSGNTGELFF
TRBJ2-1	.	TRBV7-2	.	TGTGCCAGCAGCTATGAGTCGACTTCTTCCAATGAGCAGTTCTTC	CASSYESTSSNEQFF
TRBJ1-1	.	TRBV6-5	few	TGTGCCAGCCTAAGGAGGGACGGCAACACTGAAGCTTTCTTT	CASLRRDGNTEAFF
TRBJ2-3	.	TRBV9	.	TGTGCCAGCAGCCTCCAAGCACGCACGGGCACAGATACGCAGTATTTT	CASSLQARTGTDTQYF
TRBJ2-3	TRBD1	TRBV11-1	.	TGTGCCAGCAGCCGGGCAGGGGGCCTGGGAGATACGCAGTATTTT	CASSRAGGLGDTQYF
TRBJ1-1	TRBD1	TRBV12-5	.	TGTGCTAGTGTTCTTCCACAGGGGGGGGGAACTGAAGCTTTCTTT	CASVLPQGGGTEAFF
TRBJ1-2	.	TRBV4-1	.	TGCGCCAGCCTTGGAGGGATCGGCTACACCTTC	CASLGGIGYTF
TRBJ2-7	.	TRBV6-5	.	TGTGCCAGTTCCAACGGGTTCCACGAGCAGTACTTC	CASSNGFHEQYF
TRBJ1-1	.	TRBV7-3	.	TGTGCCAGCAGCTTAAGCGGGGACGGGGCTGAAGCTTTCTTT	CASSLSGDGAEAFF
TRBJ1-2	.	TRBV5-1	.	TGCGCCAGCAGCTTCGACAGCTATGGCTACACCTTC	CASSFDSYGYTF
TRBJ1-4	TRBD1	TRBV5-4	.	TGTGCCAGCAGCTTGACAGGGGGCGATGAAAAACTGTTTTTT	CASSLTGGDEKLFF
TRBJ2-7	TRBD1	TRBV5-1	once	TGCGCCAGCAGCTTGGATACAGGGGCCACTTCCTACGAGCAGTACTTC	CASSLDTGATSYEQYF
TRBJ1-4	.	TRBV12-5	.	TGTGCTAGTGGTAAAGGGGACCTCGGGGGAAAGAAACTGTTTTTT	CASGKGDLGGKKLFF
TRBJ2-7	TRBD1	TRBV18	.	TGTGCCAGCTCACCGGCATCGGTACAGGGGAAAGGCGAGCAGTACTTC	CASSPASVQGKGEQYF
TRBJ2-1	TRBD2	TRBV5-1	.	TGCGCCAGCAGCCGCGGGGGGAGCTCCTACAATGAGCAGTTCTTC	CASSRGGSSYNEQFF
TRBJ1-1	TRBD1	TRBV6-6	few	TGTGCCAGCAGCGACAGGGGGAGGAACACTGAAGCTTTCTTT	CASSDRGRNTEAFF
TRBJ1-5	.	TRBV19	.	TGTGCCAGTAGTGAAGTCGGGACAAGACTCGGACAGCCCCAGCATTTT	CASSEVGTRLGQPQHF
TRBJ1-2	.	TRBV9	.	TGTGCCAGCAGCGTAGCACTTGGTAGGGGCGACTATGGCTACACCTTC	CASSVALGRGDYGYTF
TRBJ2-7	TRBD1	TRBV18	.	TGTGCCAGCTCACCCGGGGACAGGGGGTCCTACGAGCAGTACTTC	CASSPGDRGSYEQYF
TRBJ1-1	.	TRBV30	.	TGTGCCTGGAGAAGGGGTCTCACTGAAGCTTTCTTT	CAWRRGLTEAFF
TRBJ1-6	TRBD1	TRBV7-2	.	TGTGCCAGCAGCTTAATAGCCGGGACAGGAAATTCACCCCTCCACTTT	CASSLIAGTGNSPLHF
TRBJ1-2	TRBD1	TRBV7-2	.	TGTGCCAGCAGGCGGGACAGAACGGGCGCAGGCTACACCTTC	CASRRDRTGAGYTF
TRBJ1-6	TRBD1	TRBV11-2	.	TGTGCCAGCAGCCTTGGACAGGCTTCACCCCTCCACTTT	CASSLGQASPLHF
TRBJ2-7	TRBD1	TRBV18	.	TGTGCCAGCTCAAGGACAGGGGAAGGCTACGAGCAGTACTTC	CASSRTGEGYEQYF
TRBJ2-3	TRBD2	TRBV6-1	once	TGTGCCAGCAGTGACCGCGGGGGGGCCGAAACAAATACGCAGTATTTT	CASSDRGGAETNTQYF
TRBJ1-4	.	TRBV4-1	.	TGCGCCAGCAGCCAGACAGGACCCGCGGGTAATGAAAAACTGTTTTTT	CASSQTGPAGNEKLFF
TRBJ1-5	TRBD1	TRBV27	few	TGTGCCAGCAGAAGACAGGGGGCAAGGGGCAATCAGCCCCAGCATTTT	CASRRQGARGNQPQHF
TRBJ2-3	.	TRBV7-2	.	TGTGCCAGCAGCTTAGCGTGGGGCCGGGGCACAGATACGCAGTATTTT	CASSLAWGRGTDTQYF
TRBJ1-2	TRBD1	TRBV3-1/TRBV3-2	.	TGTGCCAGCAGCCGGGACAGGGGGCAGAACTATGGCTACACCTTC	CASSRDRGQNYGYTF
TRBJ2-5	.	TRBV9	.	TGTGCCAGCAGCGTAGCATCGCGAGAGACCCAGTACTTC	CASSVASRETQYF
TRBJ2-7	TRBD1	TRBV11-2	.	TGTGCCAGCAGTTTCACAGGGGGCCCCAGCTCCTACGAGCAGTACTTC	CASSFTGGPSSYEQYF
TRBJ1-6	TRBD1	TRBV18	.	TGTGCCAGCTCACCCGGGACAGGTTATTCACCCCTCCACTTT	CASSPGTGYSPLHF
TRBJ1-2	.	TRBV6-5	few	TGTGCCAGCAGTTACGGCACCTTGTATGGCTACACCTTC	CASSYGTLYGYTF
TRBJ2-7	TRBD2	TRBV5-3	.	TGTGCCAGAAGCTTGATAGCGGGGGGCCCCTACGAGCAGTACTTC	CARSLIAGGPYEQYF
TRBJ1-1	.	TRBV5-1	.	TGCGCCAGCAGGGAGGGAGTGAGCACTGAAGCTTTCTTT	CASREGVSTEAFF
TRBJ1-2	.	TRBV28	.	TGTGCCAGCAGTTTAGGAGGCGGGAACTATGGCTACACCTTC	CASSLGGGNYGYTF
TRBJ1-1	.	TRBV6-6	.	TGTGCCAGCAGGGGTGGGTCCGGTCAGGGGAACACTGAAGCTTTCTTT	CASRGGSGQGNTEAFF
TRBJ2-1	.	TRBV6-5	.	TGTGCCAGCAGCCTGAGGGGGGGCGCCTACAATGAGCAGTTCTTC	CASSLRGGAYNEQFF
TRBJ2-7	.	TRBV18	.	TGTGCCAGCTCCCCCGGCTACGAGCAGTACTTC	CASSPGYEQYF
TRBJ1-2	.	TRBV7-9	.	TGTGCCAGCAGCTTAACAGATGGCTACACCTTC	CASSLTDGYTF
TRBJ1-5	.	TRBV30	few	TGTGCCTGGGGGAGGGTTAGTGAGAATCAGCCCCAGCATTTT	CAWGRVSENQPQHF
TRBJ2-7	.	TRBV7-2	.	TGTGCCAGCAGCTTAGCGACGAGACTAGAGATCTACGAGCAGTACTTC	CASSLATRLEIYEQYF
TRBJ1-5	.	TRBV3-1/TRBV3-2	.	TGTGCCAGCAGCCAAGGGGCCGCTGATCAGCCCCAGCATTTT	CASSQGAADQPQHF
TRBJ2-2	.	TRBV7-2	once	TGTGCCAGCAGCCCCTTTTCGGTAGCCAACACCGGGGAGCTGTTTTTT	CASSPFSVANTGELFF
TRBJ1-2	TRBD1	TRBV7-9	few	TGTGCCAGCAGCTTTGGGGACAGGGTCCGATCTGGCTACACCTTC	CASSFGDRVRSGYTF